The TCR beta chain under discussion was sequenced for a study of blood T cell repertoires in COVID-19. Study information: Acute and convalescent COVID-19 samples came from the United States, Italy and Spain. PBMCs, B-cell-depleted T cells, or T cells provided the cDNA or gDNA that made up the material.

This clone was found a few times. In the original workflow: Amplification with reference gene primers provided the estimates of nucleated cell counts. The data were produced by immunoSEQ multiplex PCR, yet TCRdb's version contains in-frame clones alone and is incomplete. The D gene and trimming were derived from the DNA, and the V and J assignments and clone size from that table. The sample shows about 140,000 clones, less than 80% of them seen only once. Trimming shortened V by 3 bases and J by 5 bases, and 16 bases separated the two germline ends. CDR3 length equals 14 residues. From germline, CDR1 is GTSNPN and CDR2 SVGIG (reference sequence).

The receptor was derived from a woman of 80 years or more with active or convalescent COVID-19. Sequencing input: peripheral blood. The rearrangement uses TRBV30 and TRBJ1-2; maybe TRBD1 (5 bases). CDR3 residues: CAWRGGIEWYGYTF. The CDR3, as DNA: TGTGCCTGGAGGGGGGGAATAGAATGGTATGGCTACACCTTC.